The next 8 T cell receptor delta chains were all read from a single sample in a study of gammadelta T cells in human blood. TCRdb reanalyzed the RT-PCR reads using CATT. The repertoire consists of around 1,800 delta-chain clones, with 8.5% to 10% occurring once and the leading ten covering roughly 4%. Specimen: non-Vgamma9Vdelta2 gamma-delta T cells from infant blood. These receptors were obtained from a human donor.

V gene TRDV1 combines with J gene TRDJ1; TRDD3 aligns across 7 bases. The V segment lost 1 base and the J segment 3 bases; nucleotides outside the gene matches: 5. Germline assignment: CDR1 TSWWSYY and CDR2 QGS. The CDR3 is made up of 15 amino acids. CDR3 nucleotide sequence: TGTGCTCTTGGGGAACAAGAGGGATACTCCGATAAACTCATCTTT. Protein product: CALGEQEGYSDKLIF.

In this sample, this clone turned up a few times. Germline and junction disagree at one end, which may indicate a read error. Other DNA sequences in this specimen translate into the identical CDR3. The chain has TRDV1 and TRDJ1, with 10 bases identical to TRDD3. The CDR3 sequence is 19 residues long. CDR1 and CDR2 (germline): TSWWSYY, QGS. CDR3 residues: CALGEPEYWGILRTDKLIF. CDR3 DNA: TGTGCTCTTGGGGAACCGGAGTACTGGGGGATTTTGAGGACCGACAAACTCATCTTT.

Judged by abundance, this clone is large. The V call is TRDV1, the J call TRDJ1; TRDD3 agrees at 13 bases. The CDR3 length is 22 residues. V shed 8 bases and J 5 bases; nucleotides not matched to a gene: 29. The germline V gene encodes CDR1 TSWWSYY and CDR2 QGS. CDR3 in DNA: TGTGCTCTTATACATCCCTTCCGCGAAGTACTGGGGGATACGGTCCCAGGAGATAAACTCATCTTT. This codes for CALIHPFREVLGDTVPGDKLIF.

Judged by abundance, this clone is medium-sized (0.01 to 0.1%). V is TRDV1 and J is TRDJ1, with 7 nucleotides matching TRDD3. Trimming removed 0 bases from V and 2 bases from J; junction bases left unmatched: 15. Germline V lookup: CDR1 TSWWSYY, CDR2 QGS. The CDR3 is made up of 19 amino acids. The CDR3 sequence is CALGELPLRVGDKTDKLIF. DNA of the CDR3: TGTGCTCTTGGGGAACTACCTCTACGTGTAGGGGATAAGACCGATAAACTCATCTTT.

This clone is medium-sized (0.01 to 0.1%) within its sample. The chain joins TRDV1 to TRDJ1; 10 bases agree with TRDD3. CDR1 TSWWSYY and CDR2 QGS come from the germline V gene. The junction had 9 bases not matched to a gene; V was cut back by 3 bases and J by 2 bases. The CDR3 extends over 17 amino acids. CDR3 residues: CALGDGGYYRFTDKLIF. The CDR3 DNA reads TGTGCTCTTGGGGATGGGGGATACTATAGGTTTACCGATAAACTCATCTTT.

A few counts support this clone. A much larger clonotype is one base distant, so this may be a read error. This chain uses TRDV2 with TRDJ1; D is ambiguous. The CDR3 consists of 15 residues. Germline loops: CDR1 GEAIGNYY, CDR2 EKD. As DNA, the CDR3 is TGTGCCTGTAACACCAGTACGGATCCCACCGATAAACTCATCTTT. Protein: CACNTSTDPTDKLIF.

This clone is large (0.1 to 1%) within its sample. This same CDR3 is encoded by further DNA sequences in the sample. V and J are TRDV1 and TRDJ1; 13 bases fit TRDD3. The CDR3 spans 21 residues. Germline V lookup: CDR1 TSWWSYY, CDR2 QGS. J lost 0 bases, V lost 4 bases, and 17 bases had no gene match. The CDR3 DNA is TGTGCTCTTGGGGGACCTACGGAGTACTGGGGGATACGCCTTTACACCGATAAACTCATCTTT. It encodes CALGGPTEYWGIRLYTDKLIF.

As concerns this clone: With a much larger clone just one base away, this may be a read error. The chain carries TRDV1 and TRDJ1; 7 bases agree with TRDD3. V was clipped by 9 bases and J by 6 bases; unmatched bases: 10. The germline gives CDR1 TSWWSYY, CDR2 QGS. This CDR3 has 13 amino acids. The CDR3 DNA reads TGTGCTCTCTACGGGGGATTAACCTATAAACTCATCTTT. As protein: CALYGGLTYKLIF.